The clone carrying this T cell receptor (beta chain) was counted a single time. TCRdb keeps only in-frame clones here, not all; method: immunoSEQ multiplex PCR. This sample has about 130,000 clones, with 78% found just once. The data stem from a study of blood T cell repertoires in COVID-19. The origin of this receptor is a woman aged 45 to 65 who had recovered from COVID-19. Sequenced sample: PBMCs or T cells enriched from blood (not recorded which).

The CDR3 DNA reads as TGCGCCAGCAGCCTTCTAATAGCGTCGCTATACAATGAGCAGTTCTTC. Residues: CASSLLIASLYNEQFF. The J gene is TRBJ2-1, the V gene TRBV5-1, with TRBD2 as a possible D gene (5 bases). Looked up from germline, CDR1 is SGHRS and CDR2 is YFSETQ. V lost 4 bases, J lost 4 bases, and 18 bases lay in between. The CDR3 runs 16 residues.